This T cell receptor beta chain was sequenced for a study of blood T cell repertoires in COVID-19. In the study overall: Acute-phase and convalescent COVID-19 samples originated in the United States, Italy and Spain. Sources were T cells, B-cell-depleted T cells, or PBMCs; the material itself was cDNA or gDNA.

Under the authors' procedure: Scientists estimated how many nucleated cells there were by amplifying reference gene primers. The protocol was immunoSEQ multiplex PCR, while the TCRdb copy is restricted to in-frame clones and leaves out a portion. That table supplies the V and J calls and clone size; D and trimming were determined from the DNA. The table records about 210,000 clones, 83% of them present only once. CDR1 is LNHDA and CDR2 is SQIVND in the germline V gene (reference sequence). There are 13 residues in the CDR3. V was shortened by 4 bases and J by 2 bases, with 9 bases between the two germline ends. This clone came up once.

The sequenced sample was peripheral blood. This receptor was taken from a woman aged 40-49 years with active or convalescent COVID-19. The chain carries TRBV19 and TRBJ2-7; the D gene is possibly TRBD1 (6 bases). This CDR3 is CASSSRQAYEQYF. Here the CDR3 DNA reads TGTGCCAGTAGTAGTAGACAGGCCTACGAGCAGTACTTC.